This TCR beta chain stems from a study of prognosis after radiotherapy for stage I lung cancer. Study at large: No patient received concurrent therapy with stereotactic body radiotherapy.

With respect to this clonotype: A far larger clone is just one base off, so this is likely a read error.

CDR1 is SGDLS, CDR2 YYNGEE, per germline. The CDR3 extends over 18 amino acids. The ends were cut back, 7 bases at V and 0 bases at J, with 23 bases in the middle. Template was genomic DNA; TCR beta CDR3 amplified in two multiplex PCR rounds. Every TRBV and TRBJ gene had its own specific primer in first-round PCR. TCRdb itself ran the multiplex PCR reads through MiXCR, one entry per CDR3 protein. The sample contains fewer than 20,000 distinct CDR3 sequences, about a sixth of which appear only once. This receptor was obtained from a donor at least 50 years old with non-small cell lung cancer. The input for sequencing was PBMCs, taken before or after stereotactic body radiation therapy (not recorded which). The V gene is TRBV9, the J gene TRBJ2-1, with D possibly being TRBD1 (6 bases). As DNA, the CDR3 is TGTGCCAGCGGCCCGGGCCCCCGCAGGGGTCTCTCCTACAATGAGCAGTTCTTC. Its translation: CASGPGPRRGLSYNEQFF.